The 30 T cell receptor beta chains reported below all come from one sample, sequenced in a study of T cell responses to AZD1222 COVID-19 vaccine (TCRdb year 2021). Library prep was done by the immunoSEQ multiplex PCR assay. TCRdb took this table from immuneACCESS and kept in-frame rearrangements with V and J called. Such tables lack part of the clones; where checked against another copy, unresolved V genes explain under half of the gap, and the rest is unexplained. Within this sample are fewer than 150,000 clones, with roughly 89% of them counted one time only. The ten largest make up roughly 7.1% of the sample. Read against the paper, the sample's time point label means: about 28 days (+/-7) after the second vaccine dose. The sequencing here drew on peripheral blood, taken 28 days after the second AZD1222 dose. Receptors originate from an adult who received the AZD1222 COVID-19 vaccine.

V gene TRBV2 combines with J gene TRBJ2-5, with D possibly TRBD2 on 5 matching bases. The germline V gene has CDR1 SNHLY and CDR2 FYNNEI. The germline V and J ends were trimmed by 3 bases and 4 bases, with 18 bases remaining between them. The CDR3 runs 16 residues. The CDR3 here is CASSEIGRVGPETQYF. CDR3 sequence (DNA): TGTGCCAGCAGTGAGATAGGGCGGGTCGGGCCAGAGACCCAGTACTTC.

V gene TRBV4-1 combines with J gene TRBJ2-7; a weak D match, TRBD2 (6 bases). V was clipped by 3 bases and J by 1 base, with 19 bases between them. CDR1 and CDR2 (germline): MGHRA, YSYEKL. The CDR3 length is 17 residues. The CDR3 region has the DNA TGCGCCAGCAGCCAGAGGGGAGGAAGGGTGAAATCCTACGAGCAGTACTTC. Protein sequence: CASSQRGGRVKSYEQYF.

The rearrangement joins TRBV2 to TRBJ1-1, with 8 nucleotides matching TRBD1. V gave up 5 bases and J gave up 3 bases; unmatched junction bases: 5. Per germline, CDR1 SNHLY and CDR2 FYNNEI. The CDR3 sequence is 14 residues long. The CDR3 DNA follows: TGTGCCAGCAGTTGGACAGGGCCCCACACTGAAGCTTTCTTT. Translated, it gives CASSWTGPHTEAFF.

The rearrangement links TRBV6-5 to TRBJ2-7; a weak D match, TRBD1 (6 bases). The CDR3 has 16 amino acids. V lost 0 bases and J 2 bases, leaving 14 bases between the germline ends. Germline loops: CDR1 MNHEY, CDR2 SVGAGI. The CDR3 loop is CASSYSPRGQTYEQYF. The CDR3 coding sequence is TGTGCCAGCAGTTACTCGCCTAGGGGACAAACCTACGAGCAGTACTTC.

The chain uses TRBV19 and TRBJ2-3; D uncertain. Germline V gene data show CDR1 as LNHDA and CDR2 as SQIVND (reference sequence). The CDR3 runs 14 residues. Trimming shortened V by 3 bases and J by 0 bases, and 7 bases separated the two germline ends. The CDR3 nucleotides are TGTGCCAGTAGTATCTACGGTAGCACAGATACGCAGTATTTT. Protein product: CASSIYGSTDTQYF.

The chain uses TRBV29-1 and TRBJ2-7, with 7 positions matching TRBD2. Germline V gene lookup returns CDR1 SQVTM and CDR2 ANQGSEA. CDR3 length equals 15 residues. V lost 0 bases to trimming and J lost 5 bases; unmatched junction nucleotides: 10. Here the CDR3 reads CSVEDGRESLHEQYF. Here the CDR3 DNA reads TGCAGCGTTGAAGATGGGAGGGAGTCTCTCCACGAGCAGTACTTC.

The CDR3 sequence: CASSPDGIEKLFF. The CDR3 DNA reads TGTGCCAGCAGTCCTGACGGAATCGAAAAACTGTTTTTT. The V and J genes are TRBV12-3 or TRBV12-4 and TRBJ1-4; D is uncertain. V was pared by 5 bases and J by 8 bases, with 12 bases between. This CDR3 comprises 13 residues.

This clone was found once. The chain links TRBV7-9 to TRBJ2-7; tentatively, D is TRBD1 or TRBD2 (5 bases each). V was trimmed by 6 bases and J by 5 bases, leaving 14 bases between them. This CDR3 region has 13 residues. CDR1 and CDR2 (germline): SEHNR, FQNEAQ (reference sequence). This CDR3 reads CASRPGPRDEQYF. In DNA, the CDR3 is TGTGCCAGCAGACCGGGGCCCCGGGACGAGCAGTACTTC. Supplemented by reference TRBV7-9 and TRBJ2-7, the full variable domain reads DTGVSQNPRHKITKRGQNVTFRCDPISEHNRLYWYRQTLGQGPEFLTYFQNEAQLEKSRLLSDRFSAERPKGSFSTLEIQRTEQGDSAMYLCASRPGPRDEQYFGPGTRLTVT.

V and J are TRBV5-5 and TRBJ2-1, with 9 bases fitting TRBD2. The CDR3 is 14 residues long. Germline CDR1 SGHKS, CDR2 YYEKEE (reference sequence). V dropped 2 bases and J dropped 5; count of bases not matched to a gene: 2. DNA of the CDR3: TGTGCCAGCAGCTTAGCGGGAGGTAACAATGAGCAGTTCTTC. It is translated as CASSLAGGNNEQFF.

This rearrangement joins TRBV24-1 to TRBJ2-6; no reliable D call. This CDR3 is built from 15 residues. Between the trimmed V and J ends, which lost 4 bases and 1 base, there was a span of 7 bases. The V gene's germline CDR1 is KGHDR and CDR2 SFDVKD. The CDR3: CATSEIRSGANVLTF. The CDR3 DNA sequence: TGTGCCACCAGTGAAATCAGGTCTGGGGCCAACGTCCTGACTTTC.

The genes are TRBV10-3 and TRBJ1-3; TRBD1 is a possible D gene (6 bases). The CDR3 covers 16 residues. Germline V lookup: CDR1 ENHRY, CDR2 SYGVKD. Trimming pared 0 bases from V and 0 bases from J, leaving 9 bases between. CDR3 residues: CAISESTGTSGNTIYF. DNA for the CDR3: TGTGCCATCAGTGAGTCTACAGGGACCTCTGGAAACACCATATATTTT.

The chain links TRBV6-5 to TRBJ1-1; 9 positions agree with TRBD1. This CDR3 is 15 amino acids long. The ends lost 5 bases at V and 2 bases at J; junction bases unmatched: 6. CDR1 and CDR2 (germline): MNHEY, SVGAGI. CDR3 residues: CASSHTGGANTEAFF. The CDR3 region has the DNA TGTGCCAGCAGTCATACAGGGGGCGCCAACACTGAAGCTTTCTTT.

This clone was found once. The rearrangement uses TRBV2 and TRBJ1-3; D is unclear. V lost 5 bases and J lost 1, with 6 bases in between. This CDR3 is 13 amino acids long. Germline V CDR1 and CDR2: SNHLY, FYNNEI. The DNA of the CDR3 is TGTGCCAGCAGTTCAGAGTCTGGAAACACCATATATTTT. Its translation: CASSSESGNTIYF.

This chain joins TRBV29-1 and TRBJ1-1; unclear D gene. V was shortened by 7 bases and J by 3 bases, with 9 bases between the two germline ends. The germline gives CDR1 SQVTM, CDR2 ANQGSEA. The CDR3 contains 11 residues. CDR3: CSGGLDTEAFF. For the CDR3, the DNA is TGCAGCGGCGGGTTGGACACTGAAGCTTTCTTT.

This rearrangement joins TRBV4-2 to TRBJ2-2; weak D call: TRBD1 (5 bases). Germline V gene data show CDR1 as LGHNA and CDR2 as YNFKEQ. This CDR3 has 15 amino acids. The germline V and J ends were trimmed by 1 base and 0 bases, with 6 bases remaining between them. The CDR3 sequence: CASSQGQPNTGELFF. DNA of the CDR3: TGTGCCAGCAGCCAAGGACAGCCGAACACCGGGGAGCTGTTTTTT.

The rearrangement joins TRBV20-1 to TRBJ2-7; 9 nucleotides match TRBD1. V lost 3 bases, J lost 2 bases, and 2 bases stayed unmatched. The CDR3 sequence is 13 residues long. The V gene's germline CDR1 is DFQATT and CDR2 SNEGSKA (reference sequence). CDR3 nucleotide sequence: TGCAGTGCTAGTCGGGACAGGGCCTACGAGCAGTACTTC. This encodes CSASRDRAYEQYF.

Relative to its sample, this clone is large. This rearrangement joins TRBV6-5 to TRBJ2-7; 10 bases line up with TRBD2. Looked up from germline, CDR1 is MNHEY and CDR2 is SVGAGI. V lost 2 bases to trimming and J lost 4 bases; unmatched junction nucleotides: 5. The CDR3 runs 15 residues. The CDR3 bases are TGTGCCAGCAGTTACGGGACTAGCGTGGTTTACGAGCAGTACTTC. This sequence encodes CASSYGTSVVYEQYF.

The chain has TRBV14 and TRBJ1-3; TRBD1 might be the D (6 bases). This CDR3 region has 14 residues. The germline gives CDR1 SGHDN, CDR2 FVKESK. V gave up 9 bases and J gave up 4 bases, with 16 bases separating them. The CDR3 coding sequence is TGTGCCAGACGACGTTGGGGGCTAGGAAACACCATATATTTT. Translation: CARRRWGLGNTIYF.

The V and J genes are TRBV30 and TRBJ1-5; no reliable D call. The CDR3 covers 12 residues. The V gene's germline CDR1 is GTSNPN and CDR2 SVGIG (reference sequence). The V and J ends lost 0 bases and 7 bases respectively, with 7 bases between them. CDR3 sequence (DNA): TGTGCCTGGAGTGTTTTCTCCCAGCCCCAGCATTTT. Protein: CAWSVFSQPQHF.

V usage is TRBV11-2 and J usage is TRBJ2-1, with D possibly matching TRBD2 (5 bases). Trimming shortened V by 1 base and J by 3 bases, and 13 bases separated the two germline ends. CDR3 length: 16 amino acids. Germline assignment: CDR1 SGHAT and CDR2 FQNNGV. The CDR3 region has the DNA TGTGCCAGCAGCTTAGGTCTGCGAGGGCTCTACAATGAGCAGTTCTTC. Its translation: CASSLGLRGLYNEQFF.

The chain carries TRBV7-2 and TRBJ2-7; TRBD2 matches 9 bases. Germline V gene data show CDR1 as SGHTA and CDR2 as FQGNSA. The CDR3 runs to 14 residues. V trimming: 4 bases; J trimming: 6 bases; junction bases outside the gene matches: 7. The CDR3 nucleotides are TGTGCCAGCAGCTCCTCTAGCGGGACTCCCGAGCAGTACTTC. Its protein product is CASSSSSGTPEQYF.

CDR3 DNA: TGTGCCAGCAGCGTAGCCGGGACGAGAAATGAAAAACTGTTTTTT. Amino acids: CASSVAGTRNEKLFF. The chain is built from TRBV9 and TRBJ1-4; possibly TRBD1 for D (5 bases). The germline CDR1 and CDR2 sequences are SGDLS and YYNGEE. The CDR3 extends over 15 amino acids. The V end lost 0 bases, the J end lost 5 bases, and 11 bases lay between the germline ends. The whole variable domain, filled in from reference TRBV9 and TRBJ1-4, reads DSGVTQTPKHLITATGQRVTLRCSPRSGDLSVYWYQQSLDQGLQFLIQYYNGEERAKGNILERFSAQQFPDLHSELNLSSLELGDSALYFCASSVAGTRNEKLFFGSGTQLSVL.

This clone was counted between two and nine times. This chain uses TRBV6-2 or TRBV6-3 with TRBJ2-7; 9 nucleotides match TRBD2. Germline V gene data show CDR1 as MNHEY and CDR2 as SVGEGT. There are 15 residues in the CDR3. The V and J ends lost 2 bases and 4 bases, in that order; junction bases with no gene match: 6. The CDR3 sequence: CASSYLAGTEYEQYF. CDR3 in DNA: TGTGCCAGCAGTTACCTAGCGGGGACTGAATACGAGCAGTACTTC.

The genes are TRBV11-3 and TRBJ2-4; 7 bases map to TRBD1. CDR1 is SGHNT, CDR2 YENEEA, per germline. The CDR3 runs 19 residues. The junction had 15 bases not matched to a gene; V was cut back by 4 bases and J by 0 bases. For the CDR3, the DNA is TGTGCCAGCAGCTCATTCTCCGACAGGGCCCCTATAGCCAAAAACATTCAGTACTTC. This sequence encodes CASSSFSDRAPIAKNIQYF.

This chain joins TRBV6-5 and TRBJ2-5; possibly TRBD2 for D (6 bases). Germline CDR1 MNHEY, CDR2 SVGAGI. The V gene lost 4 bases and the J gene lost 4 bases, with 7 bases spanning the gap. The length of the CDR3 is 12 residues. Here the CDR3 reads CASSWGGETQYF. For the CDR3, the DNA is TGTGCCAGCAGTTGGGGAGGAGAGACCCAGTACTTC.

The genes are TRBV5-1 and TRBJ2-1; D is unresolved. V lost 5 bases and J 1 base, leaving 19 bases between the germline ends. Germline CDR1 and CDR2: SGHRS and YFSETQ. The CDR3 covers 17 residues. CDR3 sequence (DNA): TGCGCCAGCAGTTCCGGGCCGGCGAGTAGTTCCTACAATGAGCAGTTCTTC. Translating it yields CASSSGPASSSYNEQFF.

This clone was observed once. The chain carries TRBV11-3 and TRBJ2-1; D not certain. Trimming cost V 2 bases and J 7 bases, with 15 bases left between them. This CDR3 is built from 15 residues. Germline lookup yields CDR1 SGHNT and CDR2 YENEEA. CDR3 amino acids: CASSLPIGRHNEQFF. CDR3 in DNA: TGTGCCAGCAGCTTACCCATCGGACGGCATAATGAGCAGTTCTTC.

The V gene is TRBV5-1, the J gene TRBJ1-1; weak D call: TRBD1 (5 bases). Germline V CDR1 and CDR2: SGHRS, YFSETQ. V was shortened by 4 bases and J by 6 bases, with 19 bases between the two germline ends. CDR3 length: 15 amino acids. The CDR3 nucleotides read TGCGCCAGCAGCACGGGGACGGTCCAGGCCTCTGAAGCTTTCTTT. Protein sequence: CASSTGTVQASEAFF.

This clone appeared once. This chain joins TRBV28 and TRBJ2-7, with a tentative D call TRBD2 (5 bases). Germline CDR1 and CDR2: MDHEN and SYDVKM. The CDR3 has 11 residues. Trimming took 5 bases from V and 4 from J, leaving 6 bases between them. The CDR3, as DNA: TGTGCCAGCAGTCCGGGGTACGAGCAGTACTTC. Protein sequence: CASSPGYEQYF.

This clone was recorded a few times. The genes are TRBV6-5 and TRBJ2-7, with 7 bases identical to TRBD1. The germline gives CDR1 MNHEY, CDR2 SVGAGI. This CDR3 comprises 15 residues. The junction had 15 bases not matched to a gene; V was cut back by 7 bases and J by 6 bases. The CDR3 reads CASIDTGDSFSEQYF. The CDR3 DNA follows: TGTGCCAGCATCGATACCGGGGACAGCTTTTCCGAGCAGTACTTC.